This T cell receptor (beta chain) originates from a study of post-analysis software for immune sequencing data. Study as a whole: Courses of disease covered relapsing-remitting, secondary progressive and progressive-relapsing multiple sclerosis. Study results and caveats: Patients showed TRBV5-6, TRBV5-1 and TRBV20-1 among five TRBV segments more frequent than in controls. People with multiple sclerosis had a significantly lower normalized Chao1 diversity than controls did. F measure clustering grouped samples strongly by preparation batch.

Concerning this clonotype: Its antigen is still unknown.

Trimming removed 2 bases from V and 6 bases from J, with 8 bases in between. CDR1 MNHEY and CDR2 SVGEGT come from the germline V gene. This CDR3 region has 13 residues. Carried by the TCR beta cDNA libraries were unique molecular identifiers. TCRdb processed the PCR reads anew with MiXCR; each CDR3 protein has one entry. The sample lists roughly 540,000 distinct CDR3 sequences; under 40% were seen once. The sequencing sample was made of blood. The V and J genes are TRBV6-2 or TRBV6-3 and TRBJ2-1; D call uncertain. This receptor was taken from a girl aged 2-17 years with multiple sclerosis. In nucleotides, the CDR3 is TGTGCCAGCAGTTACGTGCCACTCAATGAGCAGTTCTTC. Translating gives CASSYVPLNEQFF.